This T cell receptor beta chain was sequenced for a study of long-term antiretroviral therapy in people with HIV. Study findings and constraints: Patients on ART gained diversity, which nonetheless stayed below transplant donor controls. Repertoires with HIV possessed tighter CDR3 length spans than those of controls. The ART regimens used between about 2004 and 2017 may be less effective than current ones.

This clone occurred once. Its antigen is not known. Germline V gives CDR1 KGHSH, CDR2 LQKENI. The CDR3 extends over 14 amino acids. V was clipped by 6 bases and J by 0 bases, with 9 bases between them. At survey level, the immunoSEQ assay was run in its v3.0 version. The protocol was immunoSEQ multiplex PCR, while the TCRdb copy is restricted to in-frame clones and leaves out a portion. The table shows about 50,000 clones, with about 86% occurring only once. Ahead of DNA extraction, samples held about 0.95-10 million cryopreserved PBMC each. The rearrangement links TRBV18 to TRBJ1-3; D is unresolved. The specimen comprised unsorted PBMCs, sampled 0.8 years after starting antiretroviral therapy. This clonotype was obtained from a woman aged 18-35 years with HIV. The CDR3 spells CASSPSTSGNTIYF. The CDR3 DNA follows: TGTGCCAGCTCCCCCTCGACCTCTGGAAACACCATATATTTT.